This TCR beta chain emerged from a study of CXCR3-negative and CXCR3-positive naive CD8 T cells. General study points: Within a donor, both naive subsets shared TRBV-TRBJ usage, unlike memory cells.

The germline V gene encodes CDR1 SGHDT and CDR2 YYEEEE. This CDR3 region has 13 residues. In regard to this clonotype: Its antigen is still unknown.

Triplicate sorts of roughly 300,000 cells per CD8+ subset. Identification of naive CD8+ T cells rested on CD45RO-CCR7+CD27+CD95- status. Libraries of TRB cDNA were made by 5' RACE and carried UMIs. TCRdb reprocessed the 5' RACE reads, keeping one entry per CDR3 protein, no DNA. The sample has 45,000 to 75,000 distinct CDR3 sequences. Sequenced input: naive CXCR3- CD8+ T cells from blood. Subset noted: CD45RO-CCR7+CD27+CD95- naive CD8+ T cells lacking CXCR3 (TNR3-). The clonotype was recovered from a human donor in good health. Some clones in this sample may be carry-over from other donors' samples. The genes are TRBV5-6 and TRBJ2-1; TCRdb outputs TRBD1, but without DNA this stays unchecked. CDR3 region: CASSPGSDNEQFF.